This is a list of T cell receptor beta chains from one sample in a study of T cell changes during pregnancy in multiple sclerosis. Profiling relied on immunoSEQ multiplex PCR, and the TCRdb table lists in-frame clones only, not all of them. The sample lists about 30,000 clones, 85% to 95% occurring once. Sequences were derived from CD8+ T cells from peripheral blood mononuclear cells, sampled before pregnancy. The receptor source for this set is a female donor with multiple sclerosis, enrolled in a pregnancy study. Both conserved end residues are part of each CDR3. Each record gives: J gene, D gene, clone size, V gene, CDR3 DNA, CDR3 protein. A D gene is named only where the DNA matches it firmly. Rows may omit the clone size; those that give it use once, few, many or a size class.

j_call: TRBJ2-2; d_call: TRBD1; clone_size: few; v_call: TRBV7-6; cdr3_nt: TGTGCCAGCAGCCCGACGAGGGACAGTTCCACCGGGGAGCTGTTTTTT; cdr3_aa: CASSPTRDSSTGELFF
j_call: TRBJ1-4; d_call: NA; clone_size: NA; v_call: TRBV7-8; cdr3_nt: TGTGCCAGCAGCACCGTCTCGGAGGCTAATGAAAAACTGTTTTTT; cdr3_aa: CASSTVSEANEKLFF
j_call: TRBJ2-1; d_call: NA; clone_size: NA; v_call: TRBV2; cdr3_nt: TGTGCCAGCAGTGTGGGGCCCATAGGCCTTAATGAGCAGTTCTTC; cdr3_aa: CASSVGPIGLNEQFF
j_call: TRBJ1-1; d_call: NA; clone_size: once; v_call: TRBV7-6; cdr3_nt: TGTGCCAGCAGCTTAGCCCCGGACAGCACTGAAGCTTTCTTT; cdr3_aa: CASSLAPDSTEAFF
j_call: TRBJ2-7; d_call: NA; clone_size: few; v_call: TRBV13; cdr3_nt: TGTGCCAGCAGCCCCCGGACAGCAGGCTCCTACGAGCAGTACTTC; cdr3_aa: CASSPRTAGSYEQYF
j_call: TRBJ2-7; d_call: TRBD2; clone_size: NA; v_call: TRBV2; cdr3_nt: TGTGCCAGCACCGAATCCGGGACTACGACTTACGAGCAGTACTTC; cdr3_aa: CASTESGTTTYEQYF
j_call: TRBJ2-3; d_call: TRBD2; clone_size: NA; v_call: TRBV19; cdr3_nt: TGTGCCAGTAGCTGGGGTGCGGGGGGCCTAGGTACGCAGTATTTT; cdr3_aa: CASSWGAGGLGTQYF
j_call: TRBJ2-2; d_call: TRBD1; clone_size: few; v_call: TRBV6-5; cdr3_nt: TGTGCCAGCAGTACCGGGACAGGCGGCACCGGGGAGCTGTTTTTT; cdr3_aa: CASSTGTGGTGELFF
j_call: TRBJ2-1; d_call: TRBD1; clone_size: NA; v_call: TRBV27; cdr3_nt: TGTGCCAGCAGTCACAGGGGCAGTATCTACAATGAGCAGTTCTTC; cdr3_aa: CASSHRGSIYNEQFF
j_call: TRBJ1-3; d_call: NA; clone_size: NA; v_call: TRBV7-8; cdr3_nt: TGTGCCAGCAGCTTGGGGGGGCTTGGAAACACCATATATTTT; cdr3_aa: CASSLGGLGNTIYF
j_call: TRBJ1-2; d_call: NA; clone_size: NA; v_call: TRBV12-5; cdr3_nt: TGTGCTAGTGGTTTGGTTGCGGGGGGAGCTAACTATGGCTACACCTTC; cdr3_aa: CASGLVAGGANYGYTF
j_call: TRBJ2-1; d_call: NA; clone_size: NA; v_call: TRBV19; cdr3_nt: TGTGCCAGTAGTGGGCAGCTCTACAATGAGCAGTTCTTC; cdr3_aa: CASSGQLYNEQFF
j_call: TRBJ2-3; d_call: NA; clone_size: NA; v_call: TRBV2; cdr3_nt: TGTGCCATCTTACTAAAGGGCACAGATACGCAGTATTTT; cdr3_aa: CAILLKGTDTQYF
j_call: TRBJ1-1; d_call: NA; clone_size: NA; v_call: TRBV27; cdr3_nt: TGTGCCAGCAGTTTATCCAGGAACACTGAAGCTTTCTTT; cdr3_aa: CASSLSRNTEAFF
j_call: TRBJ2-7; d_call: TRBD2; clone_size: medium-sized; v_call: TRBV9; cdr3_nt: TGTGCCAGCAGCGTAGACCCCCGGGGGGGGACGTCCTACGAGCAGTACTTC; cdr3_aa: CASSVDPRGGTSYEQYF
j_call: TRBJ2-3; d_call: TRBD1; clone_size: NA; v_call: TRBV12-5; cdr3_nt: TGTGCTAGTGGTTTGAGGCAGGGGGTAAGCACAGATACGCAGTATTTT; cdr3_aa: CASGLRQGVSTDTQYF
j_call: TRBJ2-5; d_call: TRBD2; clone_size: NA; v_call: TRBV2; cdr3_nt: TGTGCCAGCAAGGGACTAGCGGGGGATCAAGAGACCCAGTACTTC; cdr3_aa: CASKGLAGDQETQYF
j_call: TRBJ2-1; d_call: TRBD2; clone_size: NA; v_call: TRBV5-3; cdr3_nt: TGTGCCAGAAGCCCCCCCTGGACTAGCGGGAGCACCTACAATGAGCAGTTCTTC; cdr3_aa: CARSPPWTSGSTYNEQFF
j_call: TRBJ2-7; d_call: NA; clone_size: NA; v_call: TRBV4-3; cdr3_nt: TGCGCCAGCAGCCAAGATGACGCGAGGACGGGAGCTTACGAGCAGTACTTC; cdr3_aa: CASSQDDARTGAYEQYF
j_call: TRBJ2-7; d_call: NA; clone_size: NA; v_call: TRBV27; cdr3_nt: TGTGCCAGCAGTTTATGGGCAGGGGATGAGCAGTACTTC; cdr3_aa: CASSLWAGDEQYF
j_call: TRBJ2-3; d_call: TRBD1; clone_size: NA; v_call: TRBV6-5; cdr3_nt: TGTGCCAGCAGTGAGACAGGGGGCACAGATACGCAGTATTTT; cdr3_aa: CASSETGGTDTQYF
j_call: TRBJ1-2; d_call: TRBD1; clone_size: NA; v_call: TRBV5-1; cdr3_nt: TGCGCCAGCAGCTTGGGACAGGGGGTCAACTATGGCTACACCTTC; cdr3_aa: CASSLGQGVNYGYTF
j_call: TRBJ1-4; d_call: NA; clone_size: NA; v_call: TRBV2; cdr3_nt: TGTGCCAGCAGTGATGGGGGGTATCGGGAAAAACTGTTTTTT; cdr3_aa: CASSDGGYREKLFF
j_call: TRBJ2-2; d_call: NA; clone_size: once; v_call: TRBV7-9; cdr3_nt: TGTGCCAGCAGCCCGCCGCCGCCGGGGAACACCGGGGAGCTGTTTTTT; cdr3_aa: CASSPPPPGNTGELFF
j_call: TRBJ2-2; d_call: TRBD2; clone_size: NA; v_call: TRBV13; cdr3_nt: TGTGCCAGCAGCTATAGCGGGGGGCAGAACACCGGGGAGCTGTTTTTT; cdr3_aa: CASSYSGGQNTGELFF
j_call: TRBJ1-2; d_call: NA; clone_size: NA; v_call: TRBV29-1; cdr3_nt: TGCAGCGCTGAGGGGCGTCTTGGCTACACCTTC; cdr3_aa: CSAEGRLGYTF
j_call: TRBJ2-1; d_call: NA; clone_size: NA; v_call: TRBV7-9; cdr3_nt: TGTGCCAGCAGCTTAGTGCGGAAGGATGAGCAGTTCTTC; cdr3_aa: CASSLVRKDEQFF
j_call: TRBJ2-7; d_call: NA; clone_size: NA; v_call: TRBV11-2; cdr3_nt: TGTGCCAGCAGCTTAGGCAGGGGATTCTCCTACGAGCAGTACTTC; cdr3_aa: CASSLGRGFSYEQYF
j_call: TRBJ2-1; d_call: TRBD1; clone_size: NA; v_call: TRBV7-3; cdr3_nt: TGTGCCAGCAGCTCGGGACAGGGGGGGAGCAATGAGCAGTTCTTC; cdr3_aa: CASSSGQGGSNEQFF
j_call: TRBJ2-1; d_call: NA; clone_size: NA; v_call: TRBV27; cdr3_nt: TGTGCCAGCAGACTTGACACTTCCTACAATGAGCAGTTCTTC; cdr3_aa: CASRLDTSYNEQFF
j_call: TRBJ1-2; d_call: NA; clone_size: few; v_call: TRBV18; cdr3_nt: TGTGCCAGCTCACCCGGAGATTACTATGGCTACACCTTC; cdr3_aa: CASSPGDYYGYTF
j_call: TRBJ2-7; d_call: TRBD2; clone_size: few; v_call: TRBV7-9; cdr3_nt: TGTGCCAGCATCCAACCGGGACTAGCGGACGAGCAGTACTTC; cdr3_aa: CASIQPGLADEQYF
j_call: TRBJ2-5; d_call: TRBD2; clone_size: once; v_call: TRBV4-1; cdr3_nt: TGCGCCAGCAGCCAGGGGACTAGCGACTACCAAGAGACCCAGTACTTC; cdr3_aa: CASSQGTSDYQETQYF
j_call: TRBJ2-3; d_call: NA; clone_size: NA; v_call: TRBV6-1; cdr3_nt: TGTGCCAGCAGTGAAGCTATGGGGGCCACAGATACGCAGTATTTT; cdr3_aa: CASSEAMGATDTQYF
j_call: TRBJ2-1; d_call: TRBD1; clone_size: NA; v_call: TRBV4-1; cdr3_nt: TGCGCCAGCAGCGCCCGGGACAGCCAATACAATGAGCAGTTCTTC; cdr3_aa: CASSARDSQYNEQFF
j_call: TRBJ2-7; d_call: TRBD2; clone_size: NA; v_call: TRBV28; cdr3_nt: TGTGCCAGCAGTCCAGCGGGACGACCCGTAAAGTACTTC; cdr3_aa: CASSPAGRPVKYF
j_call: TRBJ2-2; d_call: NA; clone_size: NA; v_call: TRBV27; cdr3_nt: TGTGCCAGCAAAGATCCCCTAGCGACGAACACCGGGGAGCTGTTTTTT; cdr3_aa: CASKDPLATNTGELFF
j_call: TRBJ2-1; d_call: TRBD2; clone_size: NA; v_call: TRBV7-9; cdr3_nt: TGTGCCAGCAGCTCCATGGGGGGGGGTACTTTGAATGAGCAGTTCTTC; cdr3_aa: CASSSMGGGTLNEQFF
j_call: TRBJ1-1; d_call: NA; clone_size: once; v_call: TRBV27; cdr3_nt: TGTGCCAGCAGTTTATCCGGCAGGACCAGGGCAGCTTTCTTT; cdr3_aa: CASSLSGRTRAAFF
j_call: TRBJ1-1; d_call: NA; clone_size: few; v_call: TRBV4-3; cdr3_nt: TGCGCCAGCAGCCCGGATAGGAGGACTGAAGCTTTCTTT; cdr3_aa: CASSPDRRTEAFF
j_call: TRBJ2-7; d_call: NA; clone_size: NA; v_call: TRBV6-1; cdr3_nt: TGTGCCAGCAGTGAACTTGGCACCGCTGTCTACGAGCAGTACTTC; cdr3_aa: CASSELGTAVYEQYF
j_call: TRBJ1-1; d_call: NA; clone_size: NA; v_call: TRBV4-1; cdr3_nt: TGCGCCAGCAGCGAATACGGCGGGGTCACTGAAGCTTTCTTT; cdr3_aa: CASSEYGGVTEAFF
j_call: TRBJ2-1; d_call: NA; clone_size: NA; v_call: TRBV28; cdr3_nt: TGTGCCAGCAGCCCCCTAACCCAGCGGTTCTCCTACAATGAGCAGTTCTTC; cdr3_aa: CASSPLTQRFSYNEQFF
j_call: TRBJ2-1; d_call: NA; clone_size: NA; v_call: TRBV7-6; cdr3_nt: TGTGCCAGCAGCTTAGCGCAGGGGGGCAATGAGCAGTTCTTC; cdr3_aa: CASSLAQGGNEQFF
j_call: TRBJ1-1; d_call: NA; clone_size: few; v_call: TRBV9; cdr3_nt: TGTGCCAGCAGCCCTTCCCGACAGTTCGGGACTGAAGCTTTCTTT; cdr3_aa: CASSPSRQFGTEAFF
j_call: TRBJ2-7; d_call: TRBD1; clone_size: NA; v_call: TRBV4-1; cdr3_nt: TGCGCCAGCAGCCTCTTAACGGGACAGGGATACGAGCAGTACTTC; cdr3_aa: CASSLLTGQGYEQYF
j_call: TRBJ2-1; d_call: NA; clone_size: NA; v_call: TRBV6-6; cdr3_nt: TGTGCCAGCAGTTTAAGGACTGGTTATGAGCAGTTCTTC; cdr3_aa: CASSLRTGYEQFF
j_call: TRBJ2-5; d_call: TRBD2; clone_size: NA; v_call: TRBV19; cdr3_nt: TGTGCCAGTAGTACCGAGCGGGGCGTCCTCCAAGAGACCCAGTACTTC; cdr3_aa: CASSTERGVLQETQYF
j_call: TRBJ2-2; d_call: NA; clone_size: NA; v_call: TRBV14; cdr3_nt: TGTGCCAGCAGCGGTTACAGGGACACCGGGGAGCTGTTTTTT; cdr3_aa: CASSGYRDTGELFF
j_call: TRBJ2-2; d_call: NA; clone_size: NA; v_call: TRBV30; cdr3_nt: TGTGCCTGGAGTGTTACTACGGGCGGGGAGCTGTTTTTT; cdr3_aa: CAWSVTTGGELFF
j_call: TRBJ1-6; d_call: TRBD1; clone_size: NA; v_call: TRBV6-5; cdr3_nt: TGTGCCAGCAGATCCGGGACAGGGGCTTCACCCCTCCACTTT; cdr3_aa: CASRSGTGASPLHF
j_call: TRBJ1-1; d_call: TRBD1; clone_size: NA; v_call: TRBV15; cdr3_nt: TGTGCCACCGGGACAGGGTACACTGAAGCTTTCTTT; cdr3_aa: CATGTGYTEAFF
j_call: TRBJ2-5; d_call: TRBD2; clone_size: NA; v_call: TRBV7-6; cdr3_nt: TGTGCCAGCAGCTTAGCGGTGGCTAGCGGGAGAGGGGAGACCCAGTACTTC; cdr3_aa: CASSLAVASGRGETQYF
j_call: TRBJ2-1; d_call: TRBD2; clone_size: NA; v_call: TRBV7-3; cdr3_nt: TGTGCCAGCAGCTTAGCGGCTAGCGGTTACAATGAGCAGTTCTTC; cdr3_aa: CASSLAASGYNEQFF
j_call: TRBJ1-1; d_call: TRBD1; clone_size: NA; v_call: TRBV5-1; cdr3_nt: TGCGCCAGCAGCTTGCTTGGGACAGGGGGCACTGAAGCTTTCTTT; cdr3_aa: CASSLLGTGGTEAFF
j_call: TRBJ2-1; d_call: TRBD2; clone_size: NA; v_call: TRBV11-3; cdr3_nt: TGTGCCAGCAGCTTAAGGGGACTAGCGGGAGTTGAGCAGTTCTTC; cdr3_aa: CASSLRGLAGVEQFF